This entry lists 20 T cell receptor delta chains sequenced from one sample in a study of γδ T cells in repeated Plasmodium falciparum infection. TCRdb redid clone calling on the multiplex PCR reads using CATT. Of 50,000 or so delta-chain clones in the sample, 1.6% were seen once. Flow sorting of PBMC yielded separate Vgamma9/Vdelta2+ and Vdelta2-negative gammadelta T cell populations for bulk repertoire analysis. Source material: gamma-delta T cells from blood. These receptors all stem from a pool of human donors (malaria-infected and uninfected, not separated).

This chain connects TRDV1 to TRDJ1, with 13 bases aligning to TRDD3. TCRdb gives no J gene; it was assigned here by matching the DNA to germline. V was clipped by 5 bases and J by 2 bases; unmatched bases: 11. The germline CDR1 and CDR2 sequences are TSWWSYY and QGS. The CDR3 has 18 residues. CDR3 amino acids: CALGPPVLGDTKTDKLIF. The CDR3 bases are TGTGCTCTTGGGCCACCGGTACTGGGGGATACGAAGACCGATAAACTCATCTTT.

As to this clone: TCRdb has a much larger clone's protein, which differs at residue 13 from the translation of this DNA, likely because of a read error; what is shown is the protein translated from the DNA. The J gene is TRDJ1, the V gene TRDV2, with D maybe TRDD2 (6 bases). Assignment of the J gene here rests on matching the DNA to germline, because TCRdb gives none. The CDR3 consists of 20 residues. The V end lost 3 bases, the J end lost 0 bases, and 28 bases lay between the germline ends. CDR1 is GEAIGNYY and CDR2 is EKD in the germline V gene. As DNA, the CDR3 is TGTGCCTGTGACGAAGCCTTCCCTCGCGGGGGTACTGAGGACACCGATAAACTCATCTTT. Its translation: CACDEAFPRGGTEDTDKLIF.

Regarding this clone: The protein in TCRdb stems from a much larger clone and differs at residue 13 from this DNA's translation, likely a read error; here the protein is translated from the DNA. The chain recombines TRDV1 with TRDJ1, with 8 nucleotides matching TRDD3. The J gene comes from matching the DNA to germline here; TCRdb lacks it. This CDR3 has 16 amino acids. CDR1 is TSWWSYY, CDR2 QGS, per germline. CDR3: CALRKWGIYGTDRLIF. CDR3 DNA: TGTGCTCTTAGGAAATGGGGGATTTATGGCACCGATAGACTCATCTTT.

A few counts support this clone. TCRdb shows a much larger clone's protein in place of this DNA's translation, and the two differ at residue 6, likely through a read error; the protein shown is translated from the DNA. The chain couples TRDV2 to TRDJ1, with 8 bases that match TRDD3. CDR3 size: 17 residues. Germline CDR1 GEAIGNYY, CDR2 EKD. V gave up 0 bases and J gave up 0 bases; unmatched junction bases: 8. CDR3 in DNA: TGTGCCTGTGACACCCCGGCCCGGGGGGATAACACCGATAAACTCATCTTT. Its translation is CACDTPARGDNTDKLIF.

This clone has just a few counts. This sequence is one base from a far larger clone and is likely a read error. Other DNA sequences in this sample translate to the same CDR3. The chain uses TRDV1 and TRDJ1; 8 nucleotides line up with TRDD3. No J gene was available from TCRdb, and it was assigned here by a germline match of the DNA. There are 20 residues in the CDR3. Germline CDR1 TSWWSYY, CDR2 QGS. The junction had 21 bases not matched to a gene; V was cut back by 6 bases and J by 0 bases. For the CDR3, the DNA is TGTGCTCTTGGTGATCTTATACTCTTTTCTGGGGGAACGTACACCGATAAACTCATCTTT. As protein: CALGDLILFSGGTYTDKLIF.

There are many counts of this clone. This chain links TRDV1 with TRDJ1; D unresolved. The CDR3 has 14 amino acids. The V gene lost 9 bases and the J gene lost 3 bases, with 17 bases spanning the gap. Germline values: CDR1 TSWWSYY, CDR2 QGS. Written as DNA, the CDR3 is TGTGCTCTCTGGTTAGTTAGTGTCGCCGATAAACTCATCTTT. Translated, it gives CALWLVSVADKLIF.

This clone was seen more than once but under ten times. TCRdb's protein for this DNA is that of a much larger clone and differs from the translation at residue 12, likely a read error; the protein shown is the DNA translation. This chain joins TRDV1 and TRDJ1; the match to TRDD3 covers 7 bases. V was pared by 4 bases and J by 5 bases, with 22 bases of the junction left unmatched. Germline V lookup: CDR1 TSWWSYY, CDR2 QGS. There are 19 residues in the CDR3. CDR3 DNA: TGTGCTCTTGGGGTCCATGTAGGGGGTGGGGGACTCGGCAGGGATAAACTCATCTTT. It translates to CALGVHVGGGGLGRDKLIF.

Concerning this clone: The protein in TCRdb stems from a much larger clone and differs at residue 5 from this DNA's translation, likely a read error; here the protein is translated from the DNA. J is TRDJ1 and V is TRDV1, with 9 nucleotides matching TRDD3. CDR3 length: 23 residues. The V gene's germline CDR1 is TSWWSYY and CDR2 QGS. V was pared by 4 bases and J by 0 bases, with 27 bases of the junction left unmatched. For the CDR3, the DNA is TGTGCTCTTGGGGCCCCGTTGGGTCCTACAAAATCTACTGGGGGACTAAACACCGATAAACTCATCTTT. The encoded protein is CALGAPLGPTKSTGGLNTDKLIF.

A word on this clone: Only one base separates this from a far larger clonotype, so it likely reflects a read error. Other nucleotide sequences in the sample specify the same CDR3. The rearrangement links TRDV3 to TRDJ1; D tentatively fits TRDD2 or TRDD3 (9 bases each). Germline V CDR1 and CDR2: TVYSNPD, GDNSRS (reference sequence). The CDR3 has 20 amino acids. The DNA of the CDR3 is TGTGCCTTCATACCTTCCTACTCGTTCCGGGGGATACAAGGCACCGATAAGCTCATCTTT. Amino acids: CAFIPSYSFRGIQGTDKLIF.

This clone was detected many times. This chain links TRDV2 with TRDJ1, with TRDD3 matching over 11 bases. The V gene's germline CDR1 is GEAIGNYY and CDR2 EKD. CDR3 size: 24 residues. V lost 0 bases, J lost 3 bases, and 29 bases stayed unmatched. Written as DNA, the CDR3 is TGTGCCTGTGACACCCTGGATCTAAAACACCCCGTACTGGGGGATAGGAGTAACCCCGATAAACTCATCTTT. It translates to CACDTLDLKHPVLGDRSNPDKLIF.

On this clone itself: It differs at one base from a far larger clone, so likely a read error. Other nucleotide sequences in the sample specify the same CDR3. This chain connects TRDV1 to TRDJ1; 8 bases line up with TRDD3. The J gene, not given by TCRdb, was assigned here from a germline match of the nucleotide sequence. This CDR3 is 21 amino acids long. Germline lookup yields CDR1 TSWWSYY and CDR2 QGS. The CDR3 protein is CALGERPFFPLLLGDTDKLIF. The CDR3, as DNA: TGTGCTCTTGGAGAACGGCCCTTTTTCCCACTTTTACTGGGGGACACCGATAAACTCATCTTT.

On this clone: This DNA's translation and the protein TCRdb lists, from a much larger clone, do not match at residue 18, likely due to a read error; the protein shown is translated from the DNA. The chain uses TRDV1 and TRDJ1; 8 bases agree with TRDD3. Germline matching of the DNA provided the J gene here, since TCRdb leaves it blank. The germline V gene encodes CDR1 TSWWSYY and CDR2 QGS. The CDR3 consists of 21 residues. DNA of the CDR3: TGTGCTCTTGGGGCCCCCCCTAGCGTTCCTCCCGTACTGGGGGTTACCGATAGACTCATCTTT. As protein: CALGAPPSVPPVLGVTDRLIF.

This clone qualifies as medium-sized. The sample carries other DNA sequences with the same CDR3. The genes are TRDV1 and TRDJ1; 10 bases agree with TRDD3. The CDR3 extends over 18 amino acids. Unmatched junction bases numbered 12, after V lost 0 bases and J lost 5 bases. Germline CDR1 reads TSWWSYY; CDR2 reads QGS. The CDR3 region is CALGELFPIYWGMDKLIF. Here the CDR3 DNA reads TGTGCTCTTGGGGAACTCTTCCCGATTTACTGGGGGATGGATAAACTCATCTTT.

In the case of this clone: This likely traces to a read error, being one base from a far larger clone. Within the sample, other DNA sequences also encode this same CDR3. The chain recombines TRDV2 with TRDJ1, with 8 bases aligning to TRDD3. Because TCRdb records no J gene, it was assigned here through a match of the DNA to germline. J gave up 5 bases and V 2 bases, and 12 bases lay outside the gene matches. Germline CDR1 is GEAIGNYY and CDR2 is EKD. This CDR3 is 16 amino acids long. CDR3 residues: CACDSMGDPSRDKLIF. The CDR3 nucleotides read TGTGCCTGTGACAGTATGGGGGATCCTTCGCGTGATAAACTCATCTTT.

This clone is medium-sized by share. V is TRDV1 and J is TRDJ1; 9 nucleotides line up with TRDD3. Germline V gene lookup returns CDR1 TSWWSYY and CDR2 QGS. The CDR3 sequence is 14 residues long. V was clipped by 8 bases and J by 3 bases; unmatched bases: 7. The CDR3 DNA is TGTGCTCTTTTGGCCGGGGGATACCCCGATAAACTCATCTTT. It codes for CALLAGGYPDKLIF.

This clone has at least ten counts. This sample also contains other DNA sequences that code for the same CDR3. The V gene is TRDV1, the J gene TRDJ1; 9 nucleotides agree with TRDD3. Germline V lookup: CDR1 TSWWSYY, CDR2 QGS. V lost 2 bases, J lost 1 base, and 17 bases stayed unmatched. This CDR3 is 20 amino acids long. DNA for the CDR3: TGTGCTCTTGGGGAAGGGCTTTCTTCGTACTGGGGGAGTTGCACCGATAAACTCATCTTT. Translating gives CALGEGLSSYWGSCTDKLIF.

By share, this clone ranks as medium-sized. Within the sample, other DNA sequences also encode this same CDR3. The CDR3, as DNA: TGTGCTCTTGGGGAATCTTTCCGGGGGATGCCGTACACCGATAAACTCATCTTT. Residues: CALGESFRGMPYTDKLIF. This chain links TRDV1 with TRDJ1, with 7 bases lining up with TRDD3. CDR1 and CDR2 (germline): TSWWSYY, QGS. V lost 2 bases and J lost 0; bases outside the gene matches: 12. The CDR3 consists of 18 residues.

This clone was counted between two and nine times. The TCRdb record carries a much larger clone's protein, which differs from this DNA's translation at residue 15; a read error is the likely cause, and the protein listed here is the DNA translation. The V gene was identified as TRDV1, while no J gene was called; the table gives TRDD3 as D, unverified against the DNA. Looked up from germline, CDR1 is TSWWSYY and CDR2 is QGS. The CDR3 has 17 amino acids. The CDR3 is CALGDLTGGPAPDKPIF. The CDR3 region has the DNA TGTGCTCTTGGGGATCTCACAGGGGGCCCTGCACCCGATAAACCCATCTTT.

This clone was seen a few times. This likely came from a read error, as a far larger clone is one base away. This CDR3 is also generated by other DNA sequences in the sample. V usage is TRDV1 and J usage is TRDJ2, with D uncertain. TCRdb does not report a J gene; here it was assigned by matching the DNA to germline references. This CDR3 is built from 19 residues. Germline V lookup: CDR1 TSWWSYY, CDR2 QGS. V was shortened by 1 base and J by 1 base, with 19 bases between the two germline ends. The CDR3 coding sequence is TGTGCTCTTGGGGAACCCCTAGGTTCCAGGGTTTATTTGACAGCACAACTCTTCTTT. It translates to CALGEPLGSRVYLTAQLFF.

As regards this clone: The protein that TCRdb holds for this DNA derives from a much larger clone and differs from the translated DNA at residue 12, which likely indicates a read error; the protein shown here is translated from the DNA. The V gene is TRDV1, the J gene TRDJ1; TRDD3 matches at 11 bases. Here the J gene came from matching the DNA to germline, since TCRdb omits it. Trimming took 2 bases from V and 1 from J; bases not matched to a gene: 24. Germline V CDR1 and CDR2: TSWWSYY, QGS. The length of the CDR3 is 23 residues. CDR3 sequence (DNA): TGTGCTCTTGGGGAAGCGGGCGCCTTCCGACTTGTACTGGGGGATAGGCGCACCGATAAACTCATCTTT. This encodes CALGEAGAFRLVLGDRRTDKLIF.